Below, one TCR beta chain is given with its context. The CDR3 does not end in the conserved phenylalanine or tryptophan, so this is likely a read error. No DNA is shown, since the ends of the CDR3 on it are uncertain; the CDR3 is the one TCRdb lists. This entry comes from a study of Graves' ophthalmopathy and Graves' hyperthyroidism. Germline V gene lookup returns CDR1 SGHRS and CDR2 YFSETQ. The CDR3 is 15 amino acids long, termini counted. CDR3 regions of TCR beta were amplified from RNA transcripts. HTBI-primed first-round RT-PCR preceded second-round multiplex PCR. TCRdb redid the calling of the multiplex PCR reads with MiXCR, one entry per CDR3 protein. This table holds tens of thousands of distinct CDR3 sequences, around half found once.

This chain joins TRBV5-1 and TRBJ2-2; the D segment call TRBD2 is taken from the table without a DNA check. The specimen sequenced was peripheral blood. The sequence came from an adult woman with stable Graves' hyperthyroidism. CDR3 residues: CASSSLATNTGELLL.